This T cell receptor (beta chain) was sequenced in a study of blood T cell repertoires in COVID-19. Method: immunoSEQ multiplex PCR; TCRdb's copy keeps in-frame clones and lacks some. The repertoire consists of around 250,000 clones, with around 88% occurring once and the leading ten covering 8.5% to 10%. Germline loops: CDR1 SGHRS, CDR2 YFSETQ. The CDR3 consists of 14 residues. With 3 bases removed from V and 4 bases from J, the gap between germline ends came to 12 bases. The TCR sequence derives from a man in his forties or fifties with active or convalescent COVID-19. Sequences were obtained from peripheral blood. V gene TRBV5-1 combines with J gene TRBJ2-3; D possibly corresponds to TRBD2 (6 bases). This CDR3 reads CASSSSLAPDTQYF. DNA for the CDR3: TGCGCCAGCAGCTCGTCACTAGCACCAGATACGCAGTATTTT.